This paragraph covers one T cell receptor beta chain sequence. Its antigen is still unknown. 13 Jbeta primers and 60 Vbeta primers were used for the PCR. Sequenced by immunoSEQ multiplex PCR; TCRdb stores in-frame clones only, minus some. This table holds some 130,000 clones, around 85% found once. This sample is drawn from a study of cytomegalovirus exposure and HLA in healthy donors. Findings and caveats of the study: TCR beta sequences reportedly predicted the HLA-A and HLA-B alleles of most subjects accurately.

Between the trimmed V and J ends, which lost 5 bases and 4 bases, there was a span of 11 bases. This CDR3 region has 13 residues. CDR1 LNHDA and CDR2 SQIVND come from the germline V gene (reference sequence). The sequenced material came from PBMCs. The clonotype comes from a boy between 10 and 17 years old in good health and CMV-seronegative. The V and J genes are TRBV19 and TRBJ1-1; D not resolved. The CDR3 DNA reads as TGTGCCAGTAGTGCTACAGAGGGCACTGAAGCTTTCTTT. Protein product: CASSATEGTEAFF.